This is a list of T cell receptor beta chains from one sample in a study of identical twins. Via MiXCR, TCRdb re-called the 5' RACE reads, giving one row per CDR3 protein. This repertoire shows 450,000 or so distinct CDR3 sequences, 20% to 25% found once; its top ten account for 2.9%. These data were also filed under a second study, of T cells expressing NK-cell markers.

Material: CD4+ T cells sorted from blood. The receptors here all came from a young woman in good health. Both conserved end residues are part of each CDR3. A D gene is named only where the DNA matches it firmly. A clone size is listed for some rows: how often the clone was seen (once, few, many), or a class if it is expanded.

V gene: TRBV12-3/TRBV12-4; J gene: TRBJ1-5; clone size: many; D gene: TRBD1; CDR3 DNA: TGTGCCAGCAGCGGGACAGGGTTCAATCAGCCCCAGCATTTT; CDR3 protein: CASSGTGFNQPQHF
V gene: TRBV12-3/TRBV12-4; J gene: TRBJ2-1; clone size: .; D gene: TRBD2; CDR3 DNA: TGTGCCAGCAGGGGACTAGCGGCGAGCCGGGAGCAGTTCTTC; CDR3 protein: CASRGLAASREQFF
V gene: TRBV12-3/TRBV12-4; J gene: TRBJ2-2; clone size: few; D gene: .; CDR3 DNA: TGTGCCAGCAGAACTACCCTAAAAGTGGGGGAGCTGTTTTTT; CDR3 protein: CASRTTLKVGELFF
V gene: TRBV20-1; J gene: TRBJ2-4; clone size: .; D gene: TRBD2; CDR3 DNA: TGCAGTGCTAGAGACGCCTTAGCGGGGGGAGACATTCAGTACTTC; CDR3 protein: CSARDALAGGDIQYF
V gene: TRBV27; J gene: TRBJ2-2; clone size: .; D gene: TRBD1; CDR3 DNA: TGTGCCAGCCGGGGACAGGGGGCGCCCGGGGAGCTGTTTTTT; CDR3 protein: CASRGQGAPGELFF
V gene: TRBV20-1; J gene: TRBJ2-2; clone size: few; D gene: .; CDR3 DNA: TGCAGTGCTAGTCAAGGGGGCACCGGGGAGCTGTTTTTT; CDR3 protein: CSASQGGTGELFF
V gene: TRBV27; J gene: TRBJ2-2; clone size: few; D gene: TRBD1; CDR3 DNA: TGTGCCAGCAGAAGGACAGGGTCCACCGGGGAGCTGTTTTTT; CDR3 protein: CASRRTGSTGELFF
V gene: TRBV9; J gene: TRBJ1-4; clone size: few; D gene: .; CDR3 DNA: TGTGCCAGCAGCGGAGGACAGTCGTCTAATGAAAAACTGTTTTTT; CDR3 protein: CASSGGQSSNEKLFF
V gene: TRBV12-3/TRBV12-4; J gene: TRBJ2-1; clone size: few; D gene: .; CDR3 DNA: TGTGCCAGCAGTTTAGACATCTACAATGAGCAGTTCTTC; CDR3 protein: CASSLDIYNEQFF
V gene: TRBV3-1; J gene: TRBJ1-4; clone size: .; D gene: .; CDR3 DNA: TGTGCCAGCAGCCAAGAAGGAACTAAGGTGGAAAAACTGTTTTTT; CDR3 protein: CASSQEGTKVEKLFF
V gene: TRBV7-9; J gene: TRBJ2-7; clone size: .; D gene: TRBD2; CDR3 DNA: TGTGCCAGCAGTCAGATTGGGACTAGCGGGGCCTACGAGCAGTACTTC; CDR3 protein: CASSQIGTSGAYEQYF
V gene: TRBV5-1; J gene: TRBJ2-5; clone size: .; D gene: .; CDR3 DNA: TGCGCCAGCAGCTTGGGTCCCAGCGAGGAGACCCAGTACTTC; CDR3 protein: CASSLGPSEETQYF
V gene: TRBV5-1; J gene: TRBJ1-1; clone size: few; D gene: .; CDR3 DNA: TGCGCCAGCAGCACTGCTTCGAACACTGAAGCTTTCTTT; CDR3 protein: CASSTASNTEAFF
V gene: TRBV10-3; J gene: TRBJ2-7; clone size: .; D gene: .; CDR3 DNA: TGTGCCATCAGGGACGGAGGATCCTACGAGCAGTACTTC; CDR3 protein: CAIRDGGSYEQYF
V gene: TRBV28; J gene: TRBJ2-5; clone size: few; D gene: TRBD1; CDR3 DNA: TGTGCCAGCAGTTTAGGCCCAGGGGGCGGGCAGGAGACCCAGTACTTC; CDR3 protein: CASSLGPGGGQETQYF
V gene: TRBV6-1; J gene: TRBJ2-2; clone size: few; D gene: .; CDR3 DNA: TGTGCCAGCGCGACAGCGAACACCGGGGAGCTGTTTTTT; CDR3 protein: CASATANTGELFF
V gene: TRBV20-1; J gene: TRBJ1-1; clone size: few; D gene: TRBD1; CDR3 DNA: TGCAGTGCTAGAGGCAGGACAGGGAGGACTGAAGCTTTCTTT; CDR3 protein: CSARGRTGRTEAFF
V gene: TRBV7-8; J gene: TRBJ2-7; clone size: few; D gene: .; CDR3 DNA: TGTGCCAGCAGCTTCGACAGGACGGGCGAGCAGTACTTC; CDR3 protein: CASSFDRTGEQYF
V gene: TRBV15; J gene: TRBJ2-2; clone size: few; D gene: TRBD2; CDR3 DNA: TGTGCCACCAGTCCCGGACTAGCGGTTTCGAACACCGGGGAGCTGTTTTTT; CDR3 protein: CATSPGLAVSNTGELFF